The T cell receptor beta chain under discussion was sequenced for a study of T-cell memory formation after mild COVID-19. Whole-study context: Among the donors, TCR clusters were largely specific to each donor.

Germline CDR1 and CDR2: SGHTA and FQGNSA. With 1 base removed from V and 6 bases from J, the gap between germline ends came to 10 bases. There are 14 residues in the CDR3. This clonotype was counted between two and nine times. The antigen remains undetermined. Study-level points and caveats: Clones that contracted from day 15 to 85 were balanced CD4/CD8, while later expanders leaned CD4+.

After 5'RACE with constant-segment primers, TCR alpha and TCR beta cDNA libraries carrying sample barcodes and UMIs were obtained. TCRdb fed the 5' RACE reads into MiXCR, producing one record per CDR3 protein. The sample has about 180,000 distinct CDR3 sequences; around 20% are singletons. Sequenced sample: PBMCs or a T cell subset sorted from them (not recorded which). The chain combines TRBV7-2 with TRBJ1-5; D is unclear. The TCR was taken from a man between 18 and 35 years old who had mild COVID-19 (a few samples of this study predate the infection). Cell type and time point are not known. The CDR3 DNA is TGTGCCAGCAGCTTAGAGGTGGGCTTTCAGCCCCAGCATTTT. This gives the protein CASSLEVGFQPQHF.